The rows below give T cell receptor beta chains drawn from one sample of a study of neurological immune-mediated disorders. TCRdb independently ran MiXCR on the 5' RACE reads; one entry per CDR3 protein. This sample carries over 55,000 distinct CDR3 sequences, roughly 2.5% of them seen once, and the ten largest clones take approximately 3%. The specimen was PBMCs. These receptors were obtained from a man aged 45-60 years with multiple sclerosis. CDR3s include the opening cysteine and the closing phenylalanine or tryptophan. A D gene is named only where the DNA matches it firmly. Clone size, where shown, is once, few, many, or a class for clones that have expanded.

clone_size: many; j_call: TRBJ2-1; d_call: -; v_call: TRBV7-2; cdr3_aa: CASSLGRVGSYNEQFF; cdr3_nt: TGTGCCAGCAGCTTAGGGCGGGTCGGCTCCTACAATGAGCAGTTCTTC
clone_size: many; j_call: TRBJ2-5; d_call: TRBD2; v_call: TRBV4-3; cdr3_aa: CASSQDWASGGETQYF; cdr3_nt: TGCGCCAGCAGCCAAGATTGGGCTAGCGGGGGGGAGACCCAGTACTTC
clone_size: few; j_call: TRBJ2-3; d_call: TRBD2; v_call: TRBV20-1; cdr3_aa: CSADGTSGGAGDTQYF; cdr3_nt: TGCAGTGCCGATGGGACTAGCGGGGGGGCAGGAGATACGCAGTATTTT
clone_size: many; j_call: TRBJ2-1; d_call: -; v_call: TRBV20-1; cdr3_aa: CSGGPDNEQFF; cdr3_nt: TGCAGTGGGGGGCCCGACAATGAGCAGTTCTTC
clone_size: -; j_call: TRBJ2-5; d_call: -; v_call: TRBV12-3/TRBV12-4; cdr3_aa: CASSFMWGVQETQYF; cdr3_nt: TGTGCCAGCAGTTTCATGTGGGGGGTCCAAGAGACCCAGTACTTC
clone_size: many; j_call: TRBJ1-5; d_call: -; v_call: TRBV20-1; cdr3_aa: CSARESGGGNQPQHF; cdr3_nt: TGCAGTGCTAGAGAGTCCGGGGGGGGCAATCAGCCCCAGCATTTT
clone_size: many; j_call: TRBJ1-2; d_call: -; v_call: TRBV4-3; cdr3_aa: CASSLTERYGYTF; cdr3_nt: TGCGCCAGCAGCCTGACAGAGAGGTATGGCTACACCTTC
clone_size: many; j_call: TRBJ2-5; d_call: -; v_call: TRBV18; cdr3_aa: CASSPNMGPGETQYF; cdr3_nt: TGTGCCAGCTCACCTAATATGGGGCCTGGAGAGACCCAGTACTTC
clone_size: many; j_call: TRBJ2-2; d_call: TRBD1; v_call: TRBV20-1; cdr3_aa: CSASPGQGRPGELFF; cdr3_nt: TGCAGTGCTAGCCCGGGACAGGGTAGGCCCGGGGAGCTGTTTTTT
clone_size: many; j_call: TRBJ2-1; d_call: TRBD1; v_call: TRBV5-5; cdr3_aa: CASSLFSETGEGGYNEQFF; cdr3_nt: TGTGCCAGCAGCTTGTTCAGCGAAACAGGGGAAGGAGGCTACAATGAGCAGTTCTTC
clone_size: many; j_call: TRBJ2-2; d_call: -; v_call: TRBV3-1; cdr3_aa: CASSQDPQGPNTGELFF; cdr3_nt: TGTGCCAGCAGCCAAGATCCGCAGGGACCGAACACCGGGGAGCTGTTTTTT